Presented here are 6 T cell receptor beta chains from one specimen sequenced in a study of OX40 agonist ivuxolimab in advanced cancers. Repertoires were generated with immunoSEQ multiplex PCR, while TCRdb's copy carries only in-frame clones and drops some. This sample has fewer than 65,000 clones, with roughly 86% found just once. The sample consisted of CD4+ or CD8+ T cells sorted from blood, taken in a trial of the OX40 agonist ivuxolimab. Receptors were obtained from an adult with an advanced solid tumor such as melanoma, head and neck, liver or kidney cancer.

The V and J genes are TRBV9 and TRBJ2-7; D is unresolved. In germline, CDR1 is SGDLS, CDR2 YYNGEE. CDR3 length: 13 amino acids. V lost 2 bases and J lost 0, with 6 bases in between. CDR3 protein: CASSVSSSYEQYF. As DNA, the CDR3 is TGTGCCAGCAGCGTTTCCTCCTCCTACGAGCAGTACTTC.

This clone was counted a few times. This sequence joins TRBV2 and TRBJ1-2; no clear D gene. The germline V gene has CDR1 SNHLY and CDR2 FYNNEI. V was clipped by 3 bases and J by 8 bases, with 10 bases between them. The CDR3 totals 12 residues. The CDR3 DNA follows: TGTGCCAGCAGTGAGAGAGACGAAGGCTACACCTTC. Its translation is CASSERDEGYTF.

The chain joins TRBV9 to TRBJ1-1; D unclear. The V gene lost 0 bases and the J gene lost 0 bases, with 6 bases spanning the gap. CDR1 is SGDLS, CDR2 YYNGEE, per germline. This CDR3 has 14 residues. CDR3 sequence reads: CASSVEAMNTEAFF. Here the CDR3 DNA reads TGTGCCAGCAGCGTAGAGGCCATGAACACTGAAGCTTTCTTT.

This clone was seen a handful of times. V usage is TRBV18 and J usage is TRBJ2-1; the D gene is possibly TRBD1 (5 bases). Germline V gene sequence: CDR1 KGHSH, CDR2 LQKENI. The CDR3 sequence is 13 residues long. V was cut by 3 bases and J by 6 bases, with 9 bases left in between. CDR3 region: CASSPSRGNEQFF. CDR3 DNA sequence: TGTGCCAGCTCACCTAGTAGGGGCAATGAGCAGTTCTTC.

CDR3 sequence reads: CASTLGGAGELFF. Written as DNA, the CDR3 is TGTGCCAGCACCTTGGGGGGGGCCGGGGAGCTGTTTTTT. This chain uses TRBV11-2 with TRBJ2-2; 7 bases fit TRBD2. The CDR3 length is 13 residues. Germline V gives CDR1 SGHAT, CDR2 FQNNGV. V was pared by 7 bases and J by 6 bases, with 5 bases of the junction left unmatched.

The chain combines TRBV18 with TRBJ2-7, with D possibly being TRBD2 (5 bases). V was pared by 3 bases and J by 3 bases, with 9 bases between. The CDR3 is 13 amino acids. CDR1 KGHSH and CDR2 LQKENI come from the germline V gene. The CDR3 coding sequence is TGTGCCAGCTCACCCGGGAAGGACTACGAGCAGTACTTC. Translation: CASSPGKDYEQYF.